Sequencing of this T cell receptor beta chain was carried out in a study of preoperative IRX-2 immunotherapy in early breast cancer. TCRdb keeps only in-frame clones here, not all; method: immunoSEQ multiplex PCR. The table shows roughly 62,000 clones, with around 94% occurring only once. The CDR3 is made up of 13 amino acids. Germline V gene sequence: CDR1 SGHVS, CDR2 FQNEAQ. Deletions cut 1 base from V and 15 bases from J, with 17 bases between. Treatment: preoperative locoregional IRX-2 cytokine immunotherapy. Samples came from a phase Ib trial of preoperative locoregional IRX-2 cytokine immunotherapy.

The sample was acquired from a patient treated with IRX-2 immunotherapy. The chain has TRBV7-8 and TRBJ2-3; weak D call: TRBD2 (6 bases). This TCR was recovered from a human donor with breast cancer. The CDR3 is CASSLEDGSAGYF. For the CDR3, the DNA is TGTGCCAGCAGCTTAGAGGACGGGAGCGCAGGCTATTTT. Full variable domain (rest looked up from reference TRBV7-8 and TRBJ2-3): GAGVSQSPRYKVAKRGQDVALRCDPISGHVSLFWYQQALGQGPEFLTYFQNEAQLDKSGLPSDRFFAERPEGSVSTLKIQRTQQEDSAVYLCASSLEDGSAGYFGPGTRLTVL.